Each of the 27 T cell receptor beta chains below was sequenced from the same sample in a study of shared clonotypes between healthy human individuals. Repertoires were generated with immunoSEQ multiplex PCR, while TCRdb's copy carries only in-frame clones and drops some. The sample lists about 1.1 million clones; approximately 78% were seen once. The sequenced material came from memory CD4+ T cells from PBMCs. The subset is: CD45RA-negative fraction. These receptors were collected from a man aged 18 to 29 in good health. Some clones in this sample may be carry-over from other donors' samples.

This clone has more than one count but fewer than ten. The genes are TRBV7-2 and TRBJ1-2; 7 nucleotides agree with TRBD1. The J segment lost 7 bases and the V segment lost 3 bases, leaving 8 bases of the junction unmatched. The CDR3 length is 14 residues. Per the germline V gene, CDR1 is SGHTA and CDR2 is FQGNSA. The CDR3 nucleotides are TGTGCCAGCAGCTTGCAGGGGGGAGGGTCTGGCTACACCTTC. Translated: CASSLQGGGSGYTF.

V gene TRBV21-1 combines with J gene TRBJ2-3; the DNA was not compared with TRBD1, the D call given in the table. TRBV21-1 constitutes a pseudogene. This CDR3 region has 15 residues. CDR3 DNA: TGTGCCAGCAGCGCCCCCGTGGCTCTCGCAAATACGCAGTATTTT. Residues: CASSAPVALANTQYF.

This clone has only one observation. The rearrangement links TRBV29-1 to TRBJ2-2; D call uncertain. The CDR3 spans 15 residues. In germline, CDR1 is SQVTM, CDR2 ANQGSEA. V gave up 7 bases and J gave up 0 bases, with 15 bases separating them. CDR3 region: CSAELHNTNTGELFF. The CDR3 coding sequence is TGCAGCGCCGAGCTGCACAACACGAACACCGGGGAGCTGTTTTTT.

The chain has TRBV5-4 and TRBJ2-5, with a weak D call TRBD1 (6 bases). V was trimmed by 6 bases and J by 7 bases, leaving 22 bases between them. This CDR3 contains 15 residues. CDR1 and CDR2 from the germline V gene are SGHNT and YYREEE (reference sequence). The CDR3 loop is CASTDKGEAIGTQYF. The CDR3 DNA follows: TGTGCCAGCACCGACAAGGGGGAAGCGATTGGGACCCAGTACTTC.

The gene calls are TRBV5-8 and TRBJ2-7; 9 bases fit TRBD1. Germline assignment: CDR1 SGHTS and CDR2 YDEGEE. V was clipped by 0 bases and J by 6 bases; unmatched bases: 7. CDR3 length: 15 amino acids. The CDR3 loop is CASSLEGQGVSEQYF. In DNA form, the CDR3 reads TGTGCCAGCAGCTTGGAGGGACAGGGAGTTTCCGAGCAGTACTTC.

This chain joins TRBV6-1 and TRBJ1-5; D remains ambiguous. The CDR3 extends over 14 amino acids. Germline CDR1 and CDR2: MNHNS and SASEGT. The V and J ends lost 4 bases and 2 bases respectively, with 9 bases between them. CDR3 nucleotide sequence: TGTGCCAGCAGTGGATTCGGGGGCAATCAGCCCCAGCATTTT. Translated, it gives CASSGFGGNQPQHF.

The CDR3 bases are TGCGCCAGCAGCCAAGATCATCTCCCCCGGGACCGTCCTAACTATGGCTACACCTTC. Translation gives CASSQDHLPRDRPNYGYTF. The V gene is TRBV4-1, the J gene TRBJ1-2; TRBD1 is a possible D gene (5 bases). The germline gives CDR1 MGHRA, CDR2 YSYEKL. This CDR3 has 19 residues. Trimming cost V 0 bases and J 0 bases, with 20 bases left between them.

The chain couples TRBV29-1 to TRBJ1-2, with a tentative D call TRBD1 (6 bases). This CDR3 has 14 amino acids. V was clipped by 7 bases and J by 4 bases, with 19 bases between them. Germline V gives CDR1 SQVTM, CDR2 ANQGSEA. CDR3 sequence: CSAEGRGQGYGYTF. The DNA for the CDR3 is TGCAGCGCCGAAGGTCGGGGGCAGGGCTATGGCTACACCTTC.

V and J are TRBV10-3 and TRBJ1-4; D remains ambiguous. CDR3 length equals 15 residues. Germline-derived CDR1 and CDR2 are ENHRY and SYGVKD. The V and J ends lost 3 bases and 3 bases respectively, with 11 bases between them. The CDR3 is CAISDTHGPNEKLFF. In DNA, the CDR3 is TGTGCCATCAGTGACACTCACGGCCCTAATGAAAAACTGTTTTTT.

The gene calls are TRBV27 and TRBJ2-1; TRBD1 matches at 8 bases. This CDR3 is built from 16 residues. CDR1 is MNHEY and CDR2 is SMNVEV in the germline V gene (reference sequence). Unmatched junction bases numbered 9, after V lost 6 bases and J lost 2 bases. The CDR3 DNA is TGTGCCAGCAGGACACAGGGGGTGGTGACCTACAATGAGCAGTTCTTC. Its translation: CASRTQGVVTYNEQFF.

This chain joins TRBV7-9 and TRBJ1-5; D is unresolved. Germline lookup yields CDR1 SEHNR and CDR2 FQNEAQ (reference sequence). V was cut by 3 bases and J by 4 bases, with 10 bases left in between. The CDR3 runs to 14 residues. CDR3 in DNA: TGTGCCAGCAGCTTCAACAGCGAAAATCAGCCCCAGCATTTT. Encoded protein: CASSFNSENQPQHF. The full variable domain, completed using reference TRBV7-9 and TRBJ1-5, is DTGVSQNPRHKITKRGQNVTFRCDPISEHNRLYWYRQTLGQGPEFLTYFQNEAQLEKSRLLSDRFSAERPKGSFSTLEIQRTEQGDSAMYLCASSFNSENQPQHFGDGTRLSIL.

V usage is TRBV12-5 and J usage is TRBJ1-1; 10 nucleotides line up with TRBD1. The CDR3 is 14 residues long. Trimming took 4 bases from V and 4 from J; bases not matched to a gene: 3. Germline values: CDR1 LGHNT, CDR2 FRNRAP. The CDR3 DNA sequence: TGTGCTAGTGGTTCCCGGACAGGGGGCACTGAAGCTTTCTTT. This translates into CASGSRTGGTEAFF.

This sequence joins TRBV28 and TRBJ2-1; TRBD1 matches at 8 bases. The CDR3 covers 17 residues. After removal of 5 bases from V and 0 bases from J, the junction contained 9 bases not matched to a gene. CDR1 and CDR2 from the germline V gene are MDHEN and SYDVKM. The DNA for the CDR3 is TGTGCCAGCAGTGGTACTAGGACAGGGAGCTCCTACAATGAGCAGTTCTTC. Translation: CASSGTRTGSSYNEQFF.

This rearrangement joins TRBV19 to TRBJ1-2, with TRBD1 as a possible D gene (5 bases). The CDR3 consists of 14 residues. Trimming stripped 4 bases from V and 2 bases from J, with 11 bases between. Germline-derived CDR1 and CDR2 are LNHDA and SQIVND (reference sequence). CDR3 residues: CASSRKRDNYGYTF. In DNA, the CDR3 is TGTGCCAGTAGTAGGAAACGGGACAACTATGGCTACACCTTC.

This rearrangement joins TRBV2 to TRBJ2-1; 7 bases are shared with TRBD2. This CDR3 has 16 residues. The V and J ends lost 3 bases and 12 bases, in that order; junction bases with no gene match: 17. The germline CDR1 and CDR2 sequences are SNHLY and FYNNEI. CDR3 sequence reads: CASSDIGGSIRVWQFF. In DNA, the CDR3 is TGTGCCAGCAGTGATATCGGCGGGAGTATCCGGGTGTGGCAGTTCTTC. Full variable domain (rest looked up from reference TRBV2 and TRBJ2-1): EPEVTQTPSHQVTQMGQEVILRCVPISNHLYFYWYRQILGQKVEFLVSFYNNEISEKSEIFDDQFSVERPDGSNFTLKIRSTKLEDSAMYFCASSDIGGSIRVWQFFGPGTRLTVL.

In its sample, this clone was seen a few times. This chain uses TRBV7-9 with TRBJ1-2; TRBD1 aligns across 9 bases. The CDR3 runs 12 residues. CDR1 is SEHNR, CDR2 FQNEAQ, per germline (reference sequence). V lost 5 bases and J lost 7; bases outside the gene matches: 2. As DNA, the CDR3 is TGTGCCAGCAGCCCGACAGGGGGTGGCTACACCTTC. It translates to CASSPTGGGYTF.

The rearrangement joins TRBV7-9 to TRBJ1-4; D call uncertain. There are 12 residues in the CDR3. Trimming removed 3 bases from V and 7 bases from J, with 6 bases in between. Germline lookup yields CDR1 SEHNR and CDR2 FQNEAQ (reference sequence). In DNA form, the CDR3 reads TGTGCCAGCAGCTTGGCAGCTGAAAAACTGTTTTTT. Amino acids: CASSLAAEKLFF.

The chain has TRBV5-1 and TRBJ1-5; 9 nucleotides match TRBD1. Unmatched junction bases numbered 12, after V lost 4 bases and J lost 1 base. The length of the CDR3 is 18 residues. From germline, CDR1 is SGHRS and CDR2 YFSETQ. The CDR3 loop reads CASSPNRDRVGSNQPQHF. CDR3 DNA: TGCGCCAGCAGCCCAAACAGGGACAGGGTGGGGAGCAATCAGCCCCAGCATTTT. The full variable domain, completed using reference TRBV5-1 and TRBJ1-5, is KAGVTQTPRYLIKTRGQQVTLSCSPISGHRSVSWYQQTPGQGLQFLFEYFSETQRNKGNFPGRFSGRQFSNSRSEMNVSTLELGDSALYLCASSPNRDRVGSNQPQHFGDGTRLSIL.

The rearrangement links TRBV6-5 to TRBJ2-7; D might be TRBD2 (6 bases). V was shortened by 0 bases and J by 3 bases, with 12 bases between the two germline ends. The germline V gene encodes CDR1 MNHEY and CDR2 SVGAGI. The CDR3 has 15 residues. The CDR3 nucleotides read TGTGCCAGCAGTTACTCACGGGACTGGAGCTACGAGCAGTACTTC. Protein product: CASSYSRDWSYEQYF.

The chain links TRBV7-2 to TRBJ1-2; D possibly corresponds to TRBD1 (6 bases). CDR1 and CDR2 (germline): SGHTA, FQGNSA. Trimming removed 5 bases from V and 3 bases from J, with 16 bases in between. The CDR3 runs to 15 residues. The CDR3 DNA is TGTGCCAGCAGCCCCCGGCGGGGGCCGGACTATGGCTACACCTTC. This encodes CASSPRRGPDYGYTF.

The chain combines TRBV28 with TRBJ1-5; 9 bases line up with TRBD1. V was clipped by 5 bases and J by 5 bases; unmatched bases: 7. The CDR3 consists of 15 residues. Germline V gene data show CDR1 as MDHEN and CDR2 as SYDVKM. The CDR3 here is CASSTRGQGHQPQHF. The CDR3 DNA reads TGTGCCAGCAGTACCAGGGGACAGGGTCATCAGCCCCAGCATTTT.

The chain recombines TRBV6-1 with TRBJ2-7, with 14 bases that match TRBD2. This CDR3 spans 15 amino acids. The V segment lost 7 bases and the J segment 1 base; nucleotides outside the gene matches: 3. CDR1 and CDR2 from the germline V gene are MNHNS and SASEGT. The CDR3 here is CASTGTSGSSYEQYF. CDR3 coding DNA: TGTGCCAGCACGGGGACTAGCGGGAGTTCCTACGAGCAGTACTTC.

The rearrangement uses TRBV6-6 and TRBJ1-4; maybe TRBD1 (5 bases). This CDR3 is built from 16 residues. CDR1 MNHNY and CDR2 SVGAGI come from the germline V gene (reference sequence). Between the trimmed V and J ends, which lost 2 bases and 8 bases, there was a span of 18 bases. CDR3 DNA: TGTGCCAGCAGTTACATGAGGGCAGGGCAAGGGGAAAAACTGTTTTTT. Translated, it gives CASSYMRAGQGEKLFF.

This clone was seen just once. The chain recombines TRBV18 with TRBJ2-7; 7 bases agree with TRBD1. CDR1 KGHSH and CDR2 LQKENI come from the germline V gene. With V trimmed by 2 bases and J by 0 bases, 7 bases remained unmatched. The CDR3 totals 16 residues. The CDR3 sequence: CASSPSPGQSSYEQYF. The DNA of the CDR3 is TGTGCCAGCTCACCATCGCCGGGACAGAGCTCCTACGAGCAGTACTTC.

This clone appeared many times. The chain employs TRBV2 and TRBJ1-1; D unresolved. Per germline, CDR1 SNHLY and CDR2 FYNNEI. Trimming took 5 bases from V and 6 from J, leaving 13 bases between them. This CDR3 contains 13 residues. The chain's CDR3 is CASSLGSGSEAFF. The DNA for the CDR3 is TGTGCCAGCAGTTTAGGTTCGGGTTCTGAAGCTTTCTTT.

V usage is TRBV5-5 and J usage is TRBJ1-1; tentative D call: TRBD1 (5 bases). Trimming took 6 bases from V and 1 from J, leaving 19 bases between them. The CDR3 covers 16 residues. Germline CDR1 SGHKS, CDR2 YYEKEE (reference sequence). The CDR3 sequence is CASTPPGWGRNTEAFF. The CDR3, as DNA: TGTGCCAGCACCCCGCCAGGGTGGGGAAGGAACACTGAAGCTTTCTTT.

The chain uses TRBV18 and TRBJ1-4; no definite D call. CDR3 length: 14 amino acids. Germline CDR1 KGHSH, CDR2 LQKENI. V shed 2 bases and J shed 4 bases, with 8 bases lying between them. CDR3 nucleotides: TGTGCCAGCTCACCAACGGTCTTTAATGAAAAACTGTTTTTT. It encodes CASSPTVFNEKLFF.